This T cell receptor beta chain was captured by sequencing in a study of cytomegalovirus exposure and HLA in healthy donors. At the level of the study: Earlier, some 180 million T cells were analyzed, and approximately 110 million unique TCR beta sequences were found among them. Whole-study results and caveats: Relative to equally common others, HLA-associated TCR beta chains showed greater clonal expansion in a later analysis. When analyzed later, a missense DCLRE1C variant was found to be linked to TCR beta V- and J-gene trimming.

Primers: 60 Vbeta forward and 13 Jbeta reverse. TCRdb's copy holds only in-frame clones and misses some; the assay was immunoSEQ multiplex PCR. This table has about 190,000 clones, about 84% appearing once. At collection, donors were nominally healthy, but unrecorded immune exposures were probable. A remark on this clone: Its cognate antigen is unknown.

The germline gives CDR1 SGDLS, CDR2 YYNGEE. V was pared by 0 bases and J by 10 bases, with 11 bases between. CDR3 length: 13 residues. The sequenced material came from PBMCs. This clonotype originated in a woman aged 25 to 39 in good health and CMV-seropositive. The chain recombines TRBV9 with TRBJ2-1, with a weak D call TRBD2 (6 bases). CDR3 residues: CASSVVMGGEQFF. CDR3 coding DNA: TGTGCCAGCAGCGTAGTTATGGGGGGAGAGCAGTTCTTC.